These T cell receptor beta chains were read from a single sample in a study of T cell responses to AZD1222 COVID-19 vaccine. TCRdb keeps only in-frame clones here, not all; method: immunoSEQ multiplex PCR. The data hold roughly 89,000 clones, with around 89% observed a single time. The sequenced sample was peripheral blood, obtained on day 0 of MenACWY control vaccination. These receptors were obtained from an adult in good health. Both conserved end residues are part of each CDR3. The D gene is left open where the match is weak. A row's size may be missing; if present it is once, few, many or a size class.

d_call j_call cdr3_length clone_size v_call cdr3_aa cdr3_nt
. TRBJ2-7 12 few TRBV7-2 CASSFLGGEQYF TGTGCCAGCAGTTTCCTCGGGGGCGAGCAGTACTTC
. TRBJ2-2 16 . TRBV7-3 CASSLFGGQNTGELFF TGTGCCAGCAGCTTATTCGGGGGACAGAACACCGGGGAGCTGTTTTTT
. TRBJ2-7 13 few TRBV28 CASSFEGINEQYF TGTGCCAGCAGTTTTGAGGGTATCAACGAGCAGTACTTC
. TRBJ2-1 15 . TRBV19 CASSIPDTSYNEQFF TGTGCCAGTAGTATCCCGGACACCTCCTACAATGAGCAGTTCTTC
TRBD1 TRBJ2-7 15 . TRBV28 CASSLVGTGGGEQYF TGTGCCAGCAGTTTAGTGGGGACAGGGGGTGGAGAGCAGTACTTC
. TRBJ1-5 13 . TRBV5-1 CASSLNSNQPQHF TGCGCCAGCAGCTTAAATAGCAATCAGCCCCAGCATTTT
TRBD1 TRBJ1-1 13 . TRBV5-6 CASSLGQGLSAFF TGTGCCAGCAGCTTAGGACAGGGGTTGAGCGCTTTCTTT
. TRBJ2-5 13 . TRBV10-1 CASSGTGQETQYF TGCGCCAGCAGTGGTACAGGCCAAGAGACCCAGTACTTC
TRBD1 TRBJ1-1 15 . TRBV6-2/TRBV6-3 CASSGRSRGPTEAFF TGTGCCAGCAGTGGACGTAGCAGGGGGCCCACTGAAGCTTTCTTT
TRBD2 TRBJ2-1 16 . TRBV24-1 CATSEVRGRAGHEQFF TGTGCCACCAGTGAGGTCCGAGGGAGGGCCGGCCATGAGCAGTTCTTC
. TRBJ1-3 15 . TRBV4-3 CASSRGRISGNTIYF TGCGCCAGCAGCCGAGGTAGGATCTCTGGAAACACCATATATTTT
. TRBJ1-2 12 . TRBV6-5 CASSPENYGYTF TGTGCCAGCAGCCCGGAAAACTATGGCTACACCTTC
TRBD1 TRBJ2-5 15 . TRBV11-2 CASSKDRGIQETQYF TGTGCCAGCAGCAAGGACAGGGGGATCCAAGAGACCCAGTACTTC
TRBD1 TRBJ2-7 14 . TRBV10-2 CASSVDREDYEQYF TGCGCCAGCAGTGTAGACAGGGAAGACTACGAGCAGTACTTC
TRBD2 TRBJ2-7 14 . TRBV28 CASSRQREKYEQYF TGTGCCAGCTCCCGGCAGCGGGAGAAGTACGAGCAGTACTTC
TRBD2 TRBJ2-3 13 . TRBV23-1 CAVTSGRCDTQYF TGCGCAGTGACTAGCGGGAGATGTGATACGCAGTATTTT
. TRBJ2-7 14 . TRBV14 CASSQALAGNEQYF TGTGCCAGCAGCCAAGCCTTGGCTGGGAACGAGCAGTACTTC
. TRBJ2-7 14 . TRBV28 CASSLRQVVYEQYF TGTGCCAGCAGTCTGCGACAGGTAGTGTACGAGCAGTACTTC
. TRBJ2-3 16 . TRBV7-6 CASSLVPTSGTDTQYF TGTGCCAGCAGCTTAGTTCCCACGAGCGGCACAGATACGCAGTATTTT
. TRBJ1-2 12 . TRBV3-1/TRBV3-2 CASSQGTKGYTF TGTGCCAGCAGCCAAGGGACAAAGGGCTACACCTTC
. TRBJ2-5 15 . TRBV3-1/TRBV3-2 CASSPSGARTETQYF TGTGCCAGCAGCCCATCCGGGGCGCGTACGGAGACCCAGTACTTC
. TRBJ2-1 15 . TRBV12-1 CASSSGRTAHNEQFF TGTGCCAGCAGCTCCGGGAGGACCGCCCACAATGAGCAGTTCTTC
TRBD1 TRBJ1-4 15 . TRBV9 CASSAAGTGYEKLFF TGTGCCAGCAGCGCTGCCGGGACAGGGTACGAAAAACTGTTTTTT
. TRBJ2-5 14 . TRBV7-2 CASSLGGALETQYF TGTGCCAGCAGCTTAGGAGGGGCGCTTGAGACCCAGTACTTC
TRBD1 TRBJ2-7 16 . TRBV7-9 CASSSRDSFSFYEQYF TGTGCCAGCAGCTCCCGGGACAGCTTCTCCTTTTACGAGCAGTACTTC
TRBD1 TRBJ1-4 16 . TRBV4-3 CASSQVRGQGDEKLFF TGCGCCAGCAGCCAAGTGAGGGGGCAAGGGGATGAAAAACTGTTTTTT
. TRBJ2-3 15 . TRBV28 CASNLPLDGADTQYF TGTGCCAGCAACTTGCCCCTCGACGGGGCAGATACGCAGTATTTT
TRBD2 TRBJ2-1 15 . TRBV4-2 CASSPSGGGYNEQFF TGTGCCAGCAGCCCCTCAGGCGGGGGATACAATGAGCAGTTCTTC
TRBD2 TRBJ2-3 15 . TRBV2 CASRVTSGSRDTQYF TGTGCCAGCAGGGTGACTAGCGGGAGTCGAGATACGCAGTATTTT
TRBD1 TRBJ1-2 16 . TRBV28 CASSLFVLQGEYGYTF TGTGCCAGCAGTTTATTCGTTTTGCAGGGGGAATATGGCTACACCTTC
. TRBJ2-3 15 . TRBV10-3 CAISSLGEGTDTQYF TGTGCCATCAGTAGCTTGGGGGAGGGCACAGATACGCAGTATTTT
. TRBJ2-7 13 few TRBV27 CASWETGSYEQYF TGTGCCAGCTGGGAGACAGGCTCCTACGAGCAGTACTTC
. TRBJ1-5 14 . TRBV28 CASSPYPVPGAQHF TGTGCCAGCAGCCCCTATCCAGTCCCAGGAGCCCAGCATTTT
. TRBJ2-7 15 . TRBV24-1 CATSDYSRGTYEQYF TGTGCCACCAGTGATTATAGCAGGGGAACCTACGAGCAGTACTTC
TRBD2 TRBJ2-3 18 . TRBV3-1/TRBV3-2 CASSQDEVAGGPADTQYF TGTGCCAGCAGCCAAGACGAGGTGGCGGGAGGGCCTGCAGATACGCAGTATTTT
TRBD1 TRBJ1-1 15 . TRBV6-1 CASSELTGVHTEAFF TGTGCCAGCAGTGAACTTACAGGGGTTCACACTGAAGCTTTCTTT
. TRBJ2-5 15 . TRBV7-6 CASSTKGSILETQYF TGTGCCAGCAGCACAAAGGGATCGATTCTAGAGACCCAGTACTTC
TRBD2 TRBJ2-1 17 . TRBV7-2 CASSLQPGLASYNEQFF TGTGCCAGCAGCTTGCAGCCGGGACTAGCTTCCTACAATGAGCAGTTCTTC
. TRBJ2-1 15 . TRBV19 CASSTSRVTGNEQFF TGTGCCAGTAGCACCTCGCGGGTTACGGGCAATGAGCAGTTCTTC
TRBD1 TRBJ1-4 16 . TRBV7-9 CASSSDVQGANEKLFF TGTGCCAGCAGCTCCGATGTACAGGGGGCTAATGAAAAACTGTTTTTT
TRBD2 TRBJ2-1 16 . TRBV2 CASTRGLAGSYNEQFF TGTGCCAGCACTCGGGGGCTAGCGGGCTCGTACAATGAGCAGTTCTTC
TRBD2 TRBJ2-7 15 . TRBV4-3 CASSQLAGDSYEQYF TGCGCCAGCAGCCAACTAGCGGGAGACTCCTACGAGCAGTACTTC
. TRBJ2-2 14 . TRBV11-2 CASSLGQIHGELFF TGTGCCAGCAGCTTAGGGCAAATACACGGGGAGCTGTTTTTT
. TRBJ1-5 17 . TRBV19 CASSIDLSGQSNQPQHF TGTGCCAGTAGTATAGATTTATCGGGTCAGAGCAATCAGCCCCAGCATTTT
. TRBJ2-7 13 . TRBV10-3 CAISRGRAYEQYF TGTGCCATCAGTAGGGGGAGAGCCTACGAGCAGTACTTC
. TRBJ2-5 13 . TRBV6-5 CASRGGGAETQYF TGTGCCAGCAGGGGAGGGGGGGCTGAGACCCAGTACTTC
TRBD1 TRBJ1-1 17 once TRBV28 CASSSPHDPGGHTEAFF TGTGCCAGCAGTTCACCCCACGACCCAGGGGGCCACACTGAAGCTTTCTTT
. TRBJ1-4 13 . TRBV27 CASSVRQNEKLFF TGTGCCTCCTCGGTGCGGCAGAATGAAAAACTGTTTTTT
. TRBJ1-2 15 . TRBV7-9 CASSLGGSQGGGYTF TGTGCCAGCAGCTTAGGAGGATCGCAGGGTGGTGGCTACACCTTC
. TRBJ1-4 15 . TRBV27 CASSFSYRANEKLFF TGTGCCAGCAGTTTTAGTTACAGGGCTAATGAAAAACTGTTTTTT
TRBD1 TRBJ1-1 15 . TRBV7-8 CASSLVGDTGARAFF TGTGCCAGCAGCTTAGTAGGAGATACAGGGGCCCGGGCTTTCTTT
. TRBJ1-4 15 . TRBV4-2 CASSQDLDSNEKLFF TGTGCCAGCAGCCAAGATCTGGACTCTAATGAAAAACTGTTTTTT